This T cell receptor (beta chain) was documented in a study of beta chain features in type 1 diabetes. Whole-study findings and limits: Among all four CD4+ subsets, Type 1 diabetes patients had TCRB CDR3s that were moderately but significantly shorter.

This clone was observed a handful of times. Its cognate antigen is unknown. Sequenced material consisted of expressed TCRB transcripts (all of the isolated RNA was reverse transcribed). Measured with immunoSEQ multiplex PCR; TCRdb has only the in-frame clones, and not every one. The profile shows some 150,000 clones, roughly 9% of them singletons. The CDR3 extends over 13 amino acids. Germline V CDR1 and CDR2: SGHDN, FVKESK. V was trimmed by 0 bases and J by 8 bases, leaving 11 bases between them. This TCR derives from a woman in her 30s with type 1 diabetes. Material: central memory CD4+ T cells from blood. This sequence joins TRBV14 and TRBJ2-7; D perhaps matches TRBD1 (5 bases). The chain's CDR3 is CASSQDRAGQQYF. Written as DNA, the CDR3 is TGTGCCAGCAGCCAAGATAGGGCAGGGCAGCAGTACTTC.